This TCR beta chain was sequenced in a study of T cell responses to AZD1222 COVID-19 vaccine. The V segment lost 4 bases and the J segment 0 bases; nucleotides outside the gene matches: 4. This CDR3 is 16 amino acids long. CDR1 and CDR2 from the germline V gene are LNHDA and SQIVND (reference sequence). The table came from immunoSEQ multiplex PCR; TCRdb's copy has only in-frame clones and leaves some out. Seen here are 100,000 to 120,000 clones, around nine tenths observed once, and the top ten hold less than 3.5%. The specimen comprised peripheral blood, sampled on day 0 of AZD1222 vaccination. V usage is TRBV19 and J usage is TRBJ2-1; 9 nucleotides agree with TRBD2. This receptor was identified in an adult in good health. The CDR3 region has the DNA TGTGCCAGTAGTACCGGGACTAGCCCCTCCTACAATGAGCAGTTCTTC. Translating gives CASSTGTSPSYNEQFF.